The entry below describes one T cell receptor beta chain. The antigen it binds to is not known. The input lacks base qualities; no much larger clone sits a single base away. The CDR3 measures 14 amino acids from cysteine to phenylalanine. Only the CDR3 part of the read is kept: 42 bases, read in frame from the first base. Relative to germline, V is 6 bases shorter and J is 12 bases shorter, with 21 bases between their ends. Via the germline V gene, CDR1 is ENHRY and CDR2 SYGVKD. The trial excluded patients who had a history of autoimmune disease or were on systemic immunosuppression. In every dose cohort, peripheral blood was drawn for TCR sequencing at baseline, cycle 4 day 1, and cycle 7 day 1. The samples were taken from a phase I, first-in-human, multicenter, open-label dose-escalation trial of ivuxolimab. Adults with locally advanced or metastatic melanoma, renal cell, hepatocellular, or head and neck squamous cell carcinoma were enrolled in the trial. Before TCR sequencing, CD4+ and CD8+ T cells were separately sorted from peripheral blood.

The data were taken from a study of OX40 agonist ivuxolimab in advanced cancers. Concerning the study at large: Ivuxolimab was a fully human IgG2 agonistic monoclonal antibody targeting the costimulatory receptor OX40 (CD134). Intravenous ivuxolimab was administered to patients every 2 weeks at six dose levels: 0.01, 0.1, 0.3, 1.5, 3 and 10 mg/kg. Among the 50 to 55 dose-escalation patients, about 19 had hepatocellular carcinoma, roughly 15 melanoma, 9 renal cell carcinoma and 9 head and neck cancer. In the dose-escalation cohort, nearly 85% of patients were male, and the mean age was roughly 60 years with a range of roughly 23 to 79. Patients were allowed to have had prior anti-PD-1, anti-PD-L1 or anti-CTLA-4 therapy, and around two fifths of the dose-escalation patients had been treated with checkpoint inhibitors. Partial responses were achieved by three dose-escalation patients, of whom one had hepatocellular carcinoma and two had cutaneous melanoma. The point of sequencing TCRbeta in the periphery was to test whether ivuxolimab changed TCR sequence diversity and drove clonal T-cell expansion. The paper reports the monotherapy dose-escalation portion (N of about 51 patients) of the phase I ivuxolimab trial. Beyond this particular receptor, the publication reports: In the 0.1-3.0 mg/kg groups, partial responders were among the patients with the lowest normalized peripheral clonal expansion, particularly in CD8+ T cells. Low levels of normalized T-cell clonal expansion were also seen in some patients who did not respond. The antigen specificity of the peripheral T cells that underwent clonal expansion was not determined. At doses of 0.1 to 3.0 mg/kg, clonal expansion of both CD4+ and CD8+ T cells in blood was seen between baseline and week 6. After ivuxolimab, more expanded clones were found on average in CD8+ T cells than in CD4+ T cells.

Genomic DNA was extracted from sorted cells for sequencing of the TCRbeta CDR3 region. The immunoSEQ Assay was used for sequencing of TCRbeta CDR3 regions. Drawn from immuneACCESS, this table holds only the in-frame rearrangements with V and J called that TCRdb kept. Clones are partly lost; checked studies trace under half to an unresolved V gene and leave the rest unexplained. Across this sample there are 70,000 to 90,000 clones, with roughly 86% seen only once. Jointly, the top ten make up nearly 8% of the sample. The chain couples TRBV10-3 to TRBJ1-5; the D gene is not confidently resolved. The clonotype comes from an adult with an advanced solid tumor such as melanoma, head and neck, liver or kidney cancer. Sequences were derived from CD4+ or CD8+ T cells sorted from blood, sampled in a trial of the OX40 agonist ivuxolimab. The CDR3 reads as follows: CAISPTSAMSVQHF. The DNA sequence is TGTGCCATCAGCCCGACTAGCGCAATGAGTGTCCAGCATTTT.